Listed below are T cell receptor beta chains from one sample, sequenced in a study of T cell repertoires in cytomegalovirus infection. Antigen specificity for these receptors is unknown. TCRdb itself ran the reads through MiXCR, one entry per CDR3 protein. This table holds 250,000 to 300,000 distinct CDR3 sequences, roughly 21% found once. Sequenced here: cultured PBMCs, sampled from culture after CMV antigen stimulation. The receptors stem from a human donor in good health (CMV status not recorded). Some clones in this sample may be carry-over from other donors' samples. CDR3s include the opening cysteine and the closing phenylalanine or tryptophan. Fields, in order: D gene, J gene, clone size, V gene, CDR3 DNA, CDR3 protein. A D gene is named only where the DNA matches it firmly. Not all rows give a size; the values are once, few, many and, for expanded clones, a class.

D gene: .
J gene: TRBJ2-7
clone size: many
V gene: TRBV6-5
CDR3 DNA: TGTGCCAGCAGTTACGACTTGCCTAAGCGCACCTACGAGCAGTACTTC
CDR3 protein: CASSYDLPKRTYEQYF

D gene: .
J gene: TRBJ1-5
clone size: many
V gene: TRBV7-3
CDR3 DNA: TGTGCCAGCAACACCGATATTCAGCCCCAGCATTTT
CDR3 protein: CASNTDIQPQHF

D gene: .
J gene: TRBJ1-3
clone size: few
V gene: TRBV27
CDR3 DNA: TGTGCCAGCAGTTCAAGGTTGGGAAACACCATATATTTT
CDR3 protein: CASSSRLGNTIYF

D gene: .
J gene: TRBJ2-1
clone size: few
V gene: TRBV20-1
CDR3 DNA: TGCAGTGCTAGAGATCTCGGCTTAACCTACAATGAGCAGTTCTTC
CDR3 protein: CSARDLGLTYNEQFF

D gene: .
J gene: TRBJ2-1
clone size: .
V gene: TRBV20-1
CDR3 DNA: TGCAGTGCTAGTGGCCAGAATGAGCAGTTCTTC
CDR3 protein: CSASGQNEQFF

D gene: .
J gene: TRBJ1-1
clone size: few
V gene: TRBV7-9
CDR3 DNA: TGTGCCAGCAGCTTGGGGTCTCGGGCTTTCTTT
CDR3 protein: CASSLGSRAFF

D gene: TRBD1
J gene: TRBJ1-1
clone size: few
V gene: TRBV7-9
CDR3 DNA: TGTGCCAGCAGCTTAGTCGATCTTCAGGGGGCGAACCCTGAAGCTTTCTTT
CDR3 protein: CASSLVDLQGANPEAFF

D gene: TRBD2
J gene: TRBJ2-2
clone size: .
V gene: TRBV12-3/TRBV12-4
CDR3 DNA: TGTGCCAGCGGTTTTAACCCCCCGGGACTAGCGGGACCCGGGGAGCTGTTTTTT
CDR3 protein: CASGFNPPGLAGPGELFF

D gene: TRBD1
J gene: TRBJ2-1
clone size: many
V gene: TRBV7-9
CDR3 DNA: TGTGCCAGCAGCTTAGAGAACAGGGGGCGCAGCATCAATGAGCAGTTCTTC
CDR3 protein: CASSLENRGRSINEQFF

D gene: TRBD2
J gene: TRBJ2-2
clone size: .
V gene: TRBV19
CDR3 DNA: TGTGCCAGTAGGAGTCTAGCGGGAGTCACCGGGGAGCTGTTTTTT
CDR3 protein: CASRSLAGVTGELFF